The 2 T cell receptor beta chains presented below share a single source sample, sequenced in a study of vaccination effects on CD4 cells after COVID-19. The antigens of these receptors remain unknown. Expansion of antigen-specific CD4+ T cells with viral peptide pools was carried out by the ViraFEST assay before sequencing. Culturing for ten to eleven days preceded CD4+ T cell isolation. The person had PCR-confirmed SARS-CoV-2 infection between March and December 2020. Measured with immunoSEQ multiplex PCR; TCRdb has only the in-frame clones, and not every one. The sample yields fewer than 90,000 clones, 73% seen once. This specimen was CD4+ T cells from PBMCs cultured with HIV peptides, taken before COVID-19 vaccination. Subset denoted: HIV-1 Nef peptide pool negative control/reference culture. These receptors were obtained from a human donor who had a prior SARS-CoV-2 infection.

The V and J genes are TRBV15 and TRBJ2-1, with D possibly being TRBD1 (5 bases). The CDR3 has 17 amino acids. Germline assignment: CDR1 LNHNV and CDR2 YYDKDF (reference sequence). V lost 0 bases, J lost 1 base, and 13 bases lay in between. The DNA of the CDR3 is TGTGCCACCAGCAGAGAATCAGCAGGGTGGTCCTACAATGAGCAGTTCTTC. Protein product: CATSRESAGWSYNEQFF.

The chain has TRBV29-1 and TRBJ2-5; the match to TRBD2 covers 10 bases. The length of the CDR3 is 14 residues. V shed 6 bases and J 1 base; nucleotides not matched to a gene: 5. Germline V gene lookup returns CDR1 SQVTM and CDR2 ANQGSEA. The CDR3 DNA follows: TGCAGCGTCTCTAGCGGGAGCCTCCAAGAGACCCAGTACTTC. Translated: CSVSSGSLQETQYF.